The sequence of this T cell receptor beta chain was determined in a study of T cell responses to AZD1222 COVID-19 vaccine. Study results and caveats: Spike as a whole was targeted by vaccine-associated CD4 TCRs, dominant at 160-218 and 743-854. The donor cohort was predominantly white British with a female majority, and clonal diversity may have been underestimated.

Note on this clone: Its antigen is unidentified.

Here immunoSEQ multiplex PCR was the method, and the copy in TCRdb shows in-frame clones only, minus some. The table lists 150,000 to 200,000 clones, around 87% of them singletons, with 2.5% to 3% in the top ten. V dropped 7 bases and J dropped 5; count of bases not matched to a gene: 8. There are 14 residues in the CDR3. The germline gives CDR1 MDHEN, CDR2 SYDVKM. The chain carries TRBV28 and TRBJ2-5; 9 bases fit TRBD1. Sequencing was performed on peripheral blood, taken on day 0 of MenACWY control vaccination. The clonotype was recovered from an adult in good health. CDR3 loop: CASNTGGFEETQYF. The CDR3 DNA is TGTGCCAGCAATACAGGGGGCTTTGAGGAGACCCAGTACTTC. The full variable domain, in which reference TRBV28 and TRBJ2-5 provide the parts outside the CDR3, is DVKVTQSSRYLVKRTGEKVFLECVQDMDHENMFWYRQDPGLGLRLIYFSYDVKMKEKGDIPEGYSVSREKKERFSLILESASTNQTSMYLCASNTGGFEETQYFGPGTRLLVL.